The 6 T cell receptor beta chains below come from one sample, sequenced in a study of T cells in Graves' hyperthyroidism and ophthalmopathy. There were TCR beta CDR3 regions amplified from RNA transcripts. TCR CDR3 regions were first amplified by RT-PCR with HTBI primers. TCRdb reprocessed the multiplex PCR reads with MiXCR, giving one entry per CDR3 protein. The sample holds about 400,000 distinct CDR3 sequences, roughly 13% seen once. The sample was blood. The receptors stem from a young woman with Graves' hyperthyroidism.

V and J are TRBV28 and TRBJ1-2; TRBD1 matches 11 bases. This CDR3 spans 12 amino acids. V was pared by 11 bases and J by 6 bases, with 5 bases of the junction left unmatched. Germline lookup yields CDR1 MDHEN and CDR2 SYDVKM. The CDR3 nucleotides read TGTGCCGGGGGACAGGGGGGTCATGGCTACACCTTC. Its protein product is CAGGQGGHGYTF.

Ten or more counts support this clonotype. V is TRBV15 and J is TRBJ2-5; no clear D. Trimming left V 2 bases short and J 3 bases short, with 7 bases between. Per the germline V gene, CDR1 is LNHNV and CDR2 is YYDKDF (reference sequence). The CDR3 length is 13 residues. The CDR3 protein is CATSRMPKETQYF. The CDR3 region has the DNA TGTGCCACCAGCAGAATGCCAAAAGAGACCCAGTACTTC.

This clonotype was counted at least ten times. The rearrangement joins TRBV27 to TRBJ1-1; tentative D call: TRBD1 (5 bases). Germline V CDR1 and CDR2: MNHEY, SMNVEV (reference sequence). The CDR3 contains 15 residues. V was pared by 7 bases and J by 0 bases, with 15 bases between. The CDR3 sequence is CASNAGQTMNTEAFF. CDR3 bases: TGTGCCAGCAATGCGGGGCAGACTATGAACACTGAAGCTTTCTTT.

This clonotype was seen ten or more times. The chain recombines TRBV28 with TRBJ1-1; D is ambiguous. V was shortened by 6 bases and J by 7 bases, with 21 bases between the two germline ends. The germline gives CDR1 MDHEN, CDR2 SYDVKM. The CDR3 is 15 amino acids. The DNA of the CDR3 is TGTGCCAGCAGCCCGGGTTCCCCGATTCGGGGTGAAGCTTTCTTT. Its translation is CASSPGSPIRGEAFF.

Ten or more counts support this clonotype. The chain carries TRBV7-3 and TRBJ2-1; D might be TRBD2 (6 bases). This CDR3 is built from 16 residues. Germline V gene sequence: CDR1 SGHTA, CDR2 FQGTGA. V gave up 1 base and J gave up 4 bases, with 14 bases separating them. CDR3 nucleotides: TGTGCCAGCAGCTTAAGGGGGGTAGCGGCTTACAATGAGCAGTTCTTC. Protein sequence: CASSLRGVAAYNEQFF.

This clonotype showed up many times. The chain uses TRBV18 and TRBJ1-1; possible D gene TRBD1, 5 bases. Germline V gene sequence: CDR1 KGHSH, CDR2 LQKENI. The V end lost 6 bases, the J end lost 4 bases, and 15 bases lay between the germline ends. This CDR3 contains 14 residues. The CDR3 coding sequence is TGTGCCAGCTCCCCGGCGGGGGGAGGCACTGAAGCTTTCTTT. This gives the protein CASSPAGGGTEAFF.